A single sample is the source of the 11 T cell receptor beta chains below, sequenced in a study of shared clonotypes between healthy human individuals. This table comes from immunoSEQ multiplex PCR, and its TCRdb copy is limited to in-frame clones, with some not included. The repertoire holds more than 1.2 million clones, with 97% to 99% as singletons. The material sequenced was naive CD4+ T cells sorted from blood. Subset meaning: CD45RA+ positively selected. The receptors shown here come from a young man in good health.

This chain joins TRBV7-2 and TRBJ2-1, with 12 bases identical to TRBD2. J was trimmed by 4 bases and V by 4 bases; bases with no gene match: 8. This CDR3 region has 17 residues. Germline-derived CDR1 and CDR2 are SGHTA and FQGNSA. The CDR3 DNA follows: TGTGCCAGCAGCTCCCGACCGACTAGCGGGAGTTACAATGAGCAGTTCTTC. This sequence encodes CASSSRPTSGSYNEQFF.

The CDR3 region has the DNA TGTGCCAGCAGTACTCCGGGCCTCAAAAACATTCAGTACTTC. Translated, it gives CASSTPGLKNIQYF. The J gene is TRBJ2-4, the V gene TRBV6-5; D gene ambiguous. There are 14 residues in the CDR3. The germline gives CDR1 MNHEY, CDR2 SVGAGI. V lost 5 bases and J lost 3, with 11 bases in between.

Regarding this clone: An end of the junction does not agree with germline; a read error may underlie this. The genes are TRBV2 and TRBJ2-1, with 11 bases identical to TRBD1. From germline, CDR1 is SNHLY and CDR2 FYNNEI. The CDR3 is made up of 11 amino acids. For the CDR3, the DNA is TGTGCCAGCAGTGAGGACAGGGGGCTGATCTTC. As protein: CASSEDRGLIF.

This chain joins TRBV11-3 and TRBJ2-1; no clear D gene. The germline CDR1 and CDR2 sequences are SGHNT and YENEEA. The CDR3 sequence is 12 residues long. V dropped 6 bases and J dropped 9 bases, with 12 bases sitting between them. The CDR3, as DNA: TGTGCCAGCAGTTACGACGGTCCTGAGCAGTTCTTC. This sequence encodes CASSYDGPEQFF.

V is TRBV28 and J is TRBJ2-1, with 14 bases matching TRBD2. V was clipped by 5 bases and J by 10 bases; unmatched bases: 10. Germline CDR1 MDHEN, CDR2 SYDVKM. The CDR3 is 16 amino acids. The CDR3, as DNA: TGTGCCAGCAGTAAGGGGGGACTAGCGGGAGTCGGAGAGCAGTTCTTC. Encoded protein: CASSKGGLAGVGEQFF.

About this clone itself: The same CDR3 also results from other DNA sequences found in this sample. The V and J genes are TRBV28 and TRBJ1-2, with TRBD1 as a possible D gene (5 bases). The CDR3 sequence is 12 residues long. The germline gives CDR1 MDHEN, CDR2 SYDVKM. Trimming pared 1 base from V and 8 bases from J, leaving 8 bases between. The CDR3 loop reads CASSLSGYGYTF. CDR3 DNA sequence: TGTGCCAGCAGTTTATCAGGGTACGGCTACACCTTC.

The gene calls are TRBV4-1 and TRBJ2-7, with no clear D. The CDR3 has 15 residues. Trimming took 7 bases from V and 0 from J, leaving 16 bases between them. Germline CDR1 and CDR2: MGHRA and YSYEKL. CDR3 sequence: CASTFEESRSYEQYF. The CDR3 DNA reads as TGCGCCAGCACCTTCGAGGAATCACGCTCCTACGAGCAGTACTTC.

The chain links TRBV7-9 to TRBJ1-3; no clear D. There are 12 residues in the CDR3. Trimming pared 1 base from V and 6 bases from J, leaving 4 bases between. From germline, CDR1 is SEHNR and CDR2 FQNEAQ (reference sequence). CDR3 coding DNA: TGTGCCAGCAGCTTAGAAAAAAACACCATATATTTT. Protein product: CASSLEKNTIYF.

The rearrangement joins TRBV4-1 to TRBJ2-7; D possibly matches TRBD1 or TRBD2 (5 bases each). The CDR3 runs to 14 residues. Germline CDR1 MGHRA, CDR2 YSYEKL. Trimming cost V 4 bases and J 2 bases, with 12 bases left between them. Written as DNA, the CDR3 is TGCGCCAGCAGCCTCCGGGACCCCGCCTACGAGCAGTACTTC. It yields the protein CASSLRDPAYEQYF.

The chain employs TRBV5-1 and TRBJ2-5; perhaps TRBD1 as D (7 bases). Germline values: CDR1 SGHRS, CDR2 YFSETQ. V was pared by 2 bases and J by 0 bases, with 17 bases between. The CDR3 covers 17 residues. The CDR3 protein is CASSFGQGGSYQETQYF. The CDR3 DNA reads TGCGCCAGCAGCTTCGGGCAGGGGGGATCGTACCAAGAGACCCAGTACTTC.

V and J are TRBV27 and TRBJ1-1, with D perhaps matching TRBD1 (6 bases). This CDR3 region has 14 residues. CDR1 MNHEY and CDR2 SMNVEV come from the germline V gene (reference sequence). Deletions cut 5 bases from V and 1 base from J, with 11 bases between. DNA of the CDR3: TGTGCCAGCAGTCTGAAGGGGGGGAACACTGAAGCTTTCTTT. It codes for CASSLKGGNTEAFF.